Only a few counts were recorded for the clone carrying this TCR beta chain. Antigen unknown. The data were obtained in a study of T cells after yellow fever vaccination. Study-level background: Low-cell-number fractions were prepared with SMART-Seq v4 Ultra Low Input.

Generation of TCR cDNA used 5'RACE template switching (which added a universal primer site and UMIs). Using its own MiXCR run on the 5' RACE reads, TCRdb lists one record per CDR3 protein. The sample gives under 600,000 distinct CDR3 sequences, 20% to 25% of which show up once; approximately 15% is in the top ten. This CDR3 has 17 residues. Germline V gene data show CDR1 as SGHKS and CDR2 as YYEKEE (reference sequence). With 2 bases removed from V and 4 bases from J, the gap between germline ends came to 18 bases. Findings and caveats of the study: Detected again after the booster were most primary-vaccination clones, at 95% to 97% CD4 and around 91% CD8. There was a possibility that FACS-sorted repertoires contained abundant clonotypes contaminating from the bulk population.

The clonotype comes from a man between 18 and 35 years old who received the YFV17D yellow fever vaccine. The chain combines TRBV5-5 with TRBJ2-2, with a possible D match to TRBD1 (6 bases). Sample: PBMCs, taken less than 25 days after the first yellow fever vaccination. CDR3 nucleotide sequence: TGTGCCAGCAGCTTCGTTGGGGGCGGGTTTTCCACCGGGGAGCTGTTTTTT. Translated: CASSFVGGGFSTGELFF.